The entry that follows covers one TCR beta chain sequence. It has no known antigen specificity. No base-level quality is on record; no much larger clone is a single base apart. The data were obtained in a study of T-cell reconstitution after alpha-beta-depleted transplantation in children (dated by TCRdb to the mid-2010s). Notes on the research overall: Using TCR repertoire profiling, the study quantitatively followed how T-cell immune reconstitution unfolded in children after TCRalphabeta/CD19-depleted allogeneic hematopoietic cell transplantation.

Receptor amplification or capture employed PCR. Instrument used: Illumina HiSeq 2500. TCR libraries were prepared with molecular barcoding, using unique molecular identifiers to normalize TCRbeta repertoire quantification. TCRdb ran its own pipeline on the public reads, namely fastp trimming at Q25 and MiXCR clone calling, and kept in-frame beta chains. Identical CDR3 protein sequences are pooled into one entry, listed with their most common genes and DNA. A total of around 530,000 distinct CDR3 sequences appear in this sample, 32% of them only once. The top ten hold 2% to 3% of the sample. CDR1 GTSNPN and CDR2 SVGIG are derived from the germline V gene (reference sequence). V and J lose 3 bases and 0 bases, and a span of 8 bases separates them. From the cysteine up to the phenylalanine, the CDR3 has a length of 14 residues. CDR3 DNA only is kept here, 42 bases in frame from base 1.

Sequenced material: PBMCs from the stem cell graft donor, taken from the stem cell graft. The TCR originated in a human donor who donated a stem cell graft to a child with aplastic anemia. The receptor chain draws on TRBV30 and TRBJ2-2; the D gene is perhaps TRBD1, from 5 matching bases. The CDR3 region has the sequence CAWRDITNTGELFF. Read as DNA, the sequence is TGTGCCTGGAGGGACATAACGAACACCGGGGAGCTGTTTTTT.